This T cell receptor beta chain was found in a study of T cell repertoires in cytomegalovirus infection. Notes on this clonotype: Its antigen is unidentified.

TCRdb re-called the reads through MiXCR, storing one row per CDR3 protein. Among roughly 990,000 distinct CDR3 sequences listed, approximately 31% were seen once. Between the trimmed V and J ends, which lost 4 bases and 1 base, there was a span of 7 bases. This CDR3 comprises 12 residues. Germline CDR1 SQVTM, CDR2 ANQGSEA. V usage is TRBV29-1 and J usage is TRBJ1-1; D is unclear. The material was cultured CD8+ T cells from PBMCs, obtained from culture after CMV antigen stimulation. The clonotype comes from a human donor in good health (CMV status not recorded). Some clones in this sample may be carry-over from other donors' samples. The CDR3 here is CSVAAGNTEAFF. Here the CDR3 DNA reads TGCAGCGTTGCAGCGGGGAACACTGAAGCTTTCTTT.